This TCR beta chain was recovered during a study of Ad26.COV2.S vaccination and SARS-CoV-2 variants (dated by TCRdb to 2020 to 2023). A note on the overall study: Donors in the vaccine arm were drawn from COV1001, a multicentre, randomized, double-blind, placebo-controlled phase I-IIa trial testing Ad26.COV2.S in healthy adults. Ad26.COV2.S was given intramuscularly at 5x10^10 or 1x10^11 viral particles, as a single shot or as two shots 56 days apart. Sequencing of the TCRbeta repertoire served to evaluate the specificity and breadth of SARS-CoV-2-reactive T cell receptors following Ad26.COV2.S vaccination. A total of 32 samples were included in the TCR-sequenced set, comprising roughly 19 Ad26.COV2.S vaccine recipients, 5 placebo recipients and 8 SARS-CoV-2 convalescent individuals. Trial participants were randomized into five groups of five: low-dose or high-dose Ad26.COV2.S given once or twice, or placebo on both occasions. Investigators remained blinded to trial group allocation during experiments and outcome assessment. Broad study findings and their caveats: Substantial breadth of spike-specific CD8+ and CD4+ T cell responses was reported after vaccination. Higher spike-specific TCR breadth was observed in Ad26.COV2.S recipients than in placebo recipients (P = 0.0014). The study lacked the statistical power to compare responses across vaccine doses or regimens. According to the authors, total T cell responses may have been underestimated by the TCR breadth and depth analyses. Non-spike TCR breadth was comparable between vaccine and placebo recipients, consistent with the vaccine containing only spike.

The treatment or condition label on this specimen signifies: about 20 received Ad26.COV2.S at low or high dose, single or two shots; about 5 received placebo; per-sample allocation not given. Repertoires of vaccine and placebo recipients were sequenced from samples taken on day 63 after the first injection. Between 29 July and 7 August 2020, Cohort 1b enrolled 25 adults aged 18-55 years at one site in Boston, USA. Ad26.COV2.S consisted of a replication-incompetent adenovirus type 26 vector by which a prefusion-stabilized SARS-CoV-2 spike protein from the original Wuhan strain was expressed. The immunoSEQ Assay was the method used to sequence TCRbeta CDR3 regions. After extraction, genomic DNA underwent amplification by bias-controlled multiplex PCR, followed by high-throughput sequencing. Per the source publication's procedure: To quantify the absolute abundance of each unique TCRbeta CDR3 region, sequences were collapsed and filtered. T cell fraction was estimated by normalizing TCRbeta template counts to usable DNA, with usable DNA measured through amplification of reference genes found in all nucleated cells. Repertoire TCRs were annotated as SARS-CoV-2-specific by exact matching of V gene, CDR3 amino acid sequence and J gene to a known reactive TCR set. The reference SARS-CoV-2 TCR set was derived from MIRA and filtered for enrichment in COVID-19-positive ImmuneCODE repertoires, a step that removed public or cross-reactive TCRs. Using the MIRA antigens, annotated TCRs were further analysed by specific ORF or by position within an ORF. Depth was the summed frequency of annotated unique rearrangements, while breadth was defined as annotated unique rearrangements over total unique productive rearrangements. Two-sided Wilcoxon rank-sum tests were applied when comparing TCR breadth between groups. In its TCRdb copy, this immuneACCESS table keeps in-frame sequences only and misses some clones. Where compared with another copy, unresolved V genes explain less than half of these, and the others have no known cause. The V and J calls and clone size come from that table; D and trimming were worked out from the DNA. For this sample there are roughly 680,000 clones; roughly 90% appear just once. About 1.5% of the sample rests with the top ten.

As encoded in the germline V gene, CDR1 is KGHSH while CDR2 is LQKENI. The CDR3 measures 15 amino acids from cysteine to phenylalanine. Only the CDR3 part of the read is kept: 45 bases, read in frame from the first base. Germline trimming amounts to 2 bases on V and 2 bases on J, with 3 as the count of junction bases outside the gene matches. This clone appeared once. The antigen this receptor binds is unknown. There are no base qualities to consult, and no much larger clone falls within one base. The clonotype originates from a person aged 18-60 years who received the Ad26.COV2.S COVID-19 vaccine or a placebo. The chain was built from TRBV18 and TRBJ2-7; 10 central nucleotides agree with TRBD1. This specimen was peripheral blood, taken in a trial of Ad26.COV2.S vaccine versus placebo. CDR3 reads: CASSPGTGAAYEQYF. The nucleotides are TGTGCCAGCTCACCAGGGACAGGGGCCGCCTACGAGCAGTACTTC.